This TCR beta chain was recovered during a study of shared clonotypes between healthy human individuals. Only Caucasian adults living in Nashville, Tennessee made up the donor group. Concerning this clone itself: No antigen is known for it.

Study-level results: Generally, naive subsets (rather than memory subsets) showed larger estimated richness. The low donor count limited represented genetic and exposure-history diversity. Only blood was sampled; tissue repertoires likely differ.

Germline CDR1 reads MNHNS; CDR2 reads SASEGT. Trimming removed 2 bases from V and 7 bases from J, with 18 bases in between. The CDR3 contains 16 residues. Here immunoSEQ multiplex PCR was the method, and the copy in TCRdb shows in-frame clones only, minus some. The sample lists over 2 million clones, 95% occurring once. The sample taken for sequencing was naive CD4+ T cells sorted from blood. Indicated subset: CD45RA+ positively selected. The chain has TRBV6-1 and TRBJ2-1; D uncertain. This TCR was sampled from a young man in good health. The CDR3 coding sequence is TGTGCCAGCAGTGAAACGACAACGTACCTGGGAAATGAGCAGTTCTTC. Translating gives CASSETTTYLGNEQFF.